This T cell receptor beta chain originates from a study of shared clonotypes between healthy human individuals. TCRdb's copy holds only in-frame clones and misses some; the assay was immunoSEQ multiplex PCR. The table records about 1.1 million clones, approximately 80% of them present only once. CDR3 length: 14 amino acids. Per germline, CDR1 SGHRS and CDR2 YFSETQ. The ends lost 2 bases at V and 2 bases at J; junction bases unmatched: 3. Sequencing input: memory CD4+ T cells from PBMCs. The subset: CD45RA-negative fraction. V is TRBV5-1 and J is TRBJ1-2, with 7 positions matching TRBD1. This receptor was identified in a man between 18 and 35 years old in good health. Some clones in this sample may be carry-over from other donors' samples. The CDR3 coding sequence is TGCGCCAGCAGCTTACTGACAGGGAACTATGGCTACACCTTC. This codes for CASSLLTGNYGYTF.